The rows below give T cell receptor beta chains drawn from one sample of a study of cytomegalovirus exposure and HLA in healthy donors. Data came from immunoSEQ multiplex PCR; TCRdb stores just in-frame clones and leaves some out. The sample lists about 140,000 clones, 84% occurring once. Material for sequencing was PBMCs. The receptors stem from a woman in her 30s in good health and CMV-seronegative. Both conserved end residues are part of each CDR3. A D gene is named only where the DNA matches it firmly. Size values are once, few and many counts, or a class for expanded clones, and some rows have none.

TRBV19,-,13,-,TRBJ1-2,CASSSRRGNGYTF,TGTGCCAGTAGTTCTCGGCGCGGGAATGGCTACACCTTC
TRBV5-1,-,13,-,TRBJ2-1,CASSLARSDEQFF,TGCGCCAGCAGCTTGGCACGTAGCGATGAGCAGTTCTTC
TRBV7-9,-,13,-,TRBJ2-5,CASSLAGLETQYF,TGTGCCAGCAGCTTAGCGGGGCTCGAGACCCAGTACTTC
TRBV15,-,17,-,TRBJ2-5,CATSREKWGRLPETQYF,TGTGCCACCAGCAGAGAAAAGTGGGGCCGGCTACCGGAGACCCAGTACTTC
TRBV13,-,15,-,TRBJ2-7,CASSLNRGLTYEQYF,TGTGCCAGCAGCTTAAATAGAGGTCTAACCTACGAGCAGTACTTC
TRBV7-2,-,16,TRBD2,TRBJ2-5,CASSLVAGGPWETQYF,TGTGCCAGCAGCTTAGTAGCGGGGGGGCCGTGGGAGACCCAGTACTTC
TRBV6-5,-,14,-,TRBJ1-3,CASSDGNSGNTIYF,TGTGCCAGCAGCGACGGGAACTCTGGAAACACCATATATTTT
TRBV18,-,15,TRBD2,TRBJ2-1,CASSQIAGRNNEQFF,TGTGCCAGCTCACAGATAGCGGGGAGAAACAATGAGCAGTTCTTC
TRBV2,-,16,TRBD1,TRBJ1-3,CASSDQGAPTGNTIYF,TGTGCCAGCAGTGATCAGGGGGCGCCCACTGGAAACACCATATATTTT
TRBV5-5,-,16,-,TRBJ2-4,CASSPDTRGAKNIQYF,TGTGCCAGCAGCCCAGACACGAGGGGGGCCAAAAACATTCAGTACTTC
TRBV4-1,-,14,TRBD1,TRBJ2-7,CASSPGTGGYEQYF,TGCGCCAGCAGCCCCGGGACAGGGGGATACGAGCAGTACTTC
TRBV5-6,-,13,-,TRBJ1-1,CASSLGGWGEAFF,TGTGCCAGCAGCTTGGGCGGGTGGGGAGAAGCTTTCTTT
TRBV2,-,13,-,TRBJ1-5,CASSLESNQPQHF,TGTGCCAGCAGCCTAGAAAGCAATCAGCCCCAGCATTTT
TRBV28,-,15,-,TRBJ1-5,CASSYPGKFNQPQHF,TGTGCCAGCAGTTATCCAGGGAAGTTCAATCAGCCCCAGCATTTT
TRBV2,-,14,TRBD1,TRBJ1-5,CASTPTGSHQPQHF,TGTGCCAGCACCCCGACAGGGAGCCATCAGCCCCAGCATTTT
TRBV9,-,15,-,TRBJ1-5,CASSVSTGFNQPQHF,TGTGCCAGCAGCGTATCCACCGGGTTCAATCAGCCCCAGCATTTT
TRBV4-3,-,15,-,TRBJ1-2,CASSPLGGVRGGYTF,TGCGCCAGCAGCCCATTAGGGGGGGTAAGGGGTGGCTACACCTTC
TRBV6-5,-,15,TRBD2,TRBJ2-1,CASSYSSGGADEQFF,TGTGCCAGCAGTTACTCTAGCGGGGGGGCCGATGAGCAGTTCTTC
TRBV5-1,-,16,TRBD1,TRBJ2-3,CASSSLDRGGPDTQYF,TGCGCCAGCAGCTCACTGGACAGGGGCGGCCCAGATACGCAGTATTTT
TRBV5-6,-,13,-,TRBJ1-5,CASSFQRDQPQHF,TGTGCCAGCAGCTTCCAAAGAGATCAGCCCCAGCATTTT
TRBV2,-,16,TRBD2,TRBJ2-5,CASSGASGGLQETQYF,TGTGCCAGCAGTGGGGCTAGCGGGGGACTCCAAGAGACCCAGTACTTC
TRBV18,-,15,-,TRBJ1-2,CASSPLVSGEDGYTF,TGTGCCAGCTCACCACTCGTTTCAGGGGAAGATGGCTACACCTTC
TRBV4-2,-,18,TRBD2,TRBJ2-2,CASSQARTSGANTGELFF,TGTGCCAGCAGCCAAGCCCGGACTAGCGGGGCTAACACCGGGGAGCTGTTTTTT
TRBV5-6,once,14,-,TRBJ1-1,CASSSTGQYTEAFF,TGTGCCAGCAGCTCGACAGGCCAATACACTGAAGCTTTCTTT
TRBV7-3,-,13,TRBD1,TRBJ2-7,CASSRQGFREQYF,TGTGCCAGCAGCCGACAGGGTTTTCGCGAGCAGTACTTC
TRBV6-5,-,12,-,TRBJ2-7,CASSYTGYEQYF,TGTGCCAGCAGTTACACGGGGTACGAGCAGTACTTC
TRBV6-5,-,13,-,TRBJ1-2,CASSYSGGYGYTF,TGTGCCAGCAGTTACTCCGGGGGTTATGGCTACACCTTC
TRBV6-5,-,15,TRBD1,TRBJ1-5,CASRAGTGANQPQHF,TGTGCCAGCAGAGCCGGGACAGGGGCTAATCAGCCCCAGCATTTT
TRBV19,-,16,-,TRBJ1-5,CASSIEPRGNNQPQHF,TGTGCCAGTAGTATAGAACCTCGGGGAAACAATCAGCCCCAGCATTTT
TRBV4-3,few,19,-,TRBJ2-1,CASSPVLVRGYSSYNEQFF,TGCGCCAGCAGCCCGGTACTCGTTAGGGGGTACAGCTCCTACAATGAGCAGTTCTTC
TRBV19,-,14,-,TRBJ1-1,CASSLQGMNTEAFF,TGTGCCAGTAGCCTACAGGGCATGAACACTGAAGCTTTCTTT
TRBV5-1,once,14,TRBD2,TRBJ2-5,CASSETGRQETQYF,TGCGCCAGCAGCGAAACCGGGAGGCAAGAGACCCAGTACTTC
TRBV19,-,15,-,TRBJ1-2,CASTLLGTPFLGYTF,TGTGCCAGTACCCTCCTCGGGACTCCTTTTTTGGGCTACACCTTC
TRBV2,few,13,TRBD2,TRBJ2-1,CASSEAKAGGQFF,TGTGCCAGCAGTGAAGCAAAGGCGGGGGGGCAGTTCTTC
TRBV6-8,-,16,-,TRBJ2-2,CASSYPGTPNTGELFF,TGTGCCAGCAGTTACCCCGGTACCCCGAACACCGGGGAGCTGTTTTTT
TRBV7-9,-,18,TRBD2,TRBJ2-1,CASSLGRQRGDHYNEQFF,TGTGCCAGCAGCTTAGGACGACAGCGGGGGGACCACTACAATGAGCAGTTCTTC
TRBV9,-,14,TRBD2,TRBJ2-3,CASSRAGGTDTQYF,TGTGCCAGCAGCCGAGCGGGGGGCACAGATACGCAGTATTTT
TRBV6-1,-,14,-,TRBJ1-5,CASSEAGGKGVQHF,TGTGCCAGCAGTGAAGCTGGGGGAAAGGGGGTGCAGCATTTT
TRBV27,-,16,-,TRBJ2-1,CASSFPMGQEGRQQFF,TGTGCCAGCAGTTTCCCAATGGGTCAGGAGGGACGCCAGCAGTTCTTC
TRBV6-5,few,14,-,TRBJ1-2,CASSYSTEYYGYTF,TGTGCCAGCAGTTACTCGACAGAATACTATGGCTACACCTTC